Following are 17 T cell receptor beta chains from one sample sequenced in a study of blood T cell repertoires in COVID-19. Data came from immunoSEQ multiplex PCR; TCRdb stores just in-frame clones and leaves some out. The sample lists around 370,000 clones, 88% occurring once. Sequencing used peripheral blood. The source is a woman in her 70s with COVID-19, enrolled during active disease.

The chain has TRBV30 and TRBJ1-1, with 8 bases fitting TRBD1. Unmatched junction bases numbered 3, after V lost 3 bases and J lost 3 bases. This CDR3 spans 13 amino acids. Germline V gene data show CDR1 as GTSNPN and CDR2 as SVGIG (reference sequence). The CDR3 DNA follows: TGTGCCTGGAGAGAACAGGGGGACACTGAAGCTTTCTTT. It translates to CAWREQGDTEAFF.

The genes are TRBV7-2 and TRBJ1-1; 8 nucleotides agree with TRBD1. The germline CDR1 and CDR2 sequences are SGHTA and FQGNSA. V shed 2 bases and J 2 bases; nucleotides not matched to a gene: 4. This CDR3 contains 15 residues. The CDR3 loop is CASSLQGALNTEAFF. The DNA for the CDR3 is TGTGCCAGCAGCTTACAGGGGGCATTAAACACTGAAGCTTTCTTT.

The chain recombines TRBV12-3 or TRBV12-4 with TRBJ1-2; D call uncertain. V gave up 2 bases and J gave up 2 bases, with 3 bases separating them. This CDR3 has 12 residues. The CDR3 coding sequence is TGTGCCAGCAGTTTACAGAACTATGGCTACACCTTC. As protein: CASSLQNYGYTF.

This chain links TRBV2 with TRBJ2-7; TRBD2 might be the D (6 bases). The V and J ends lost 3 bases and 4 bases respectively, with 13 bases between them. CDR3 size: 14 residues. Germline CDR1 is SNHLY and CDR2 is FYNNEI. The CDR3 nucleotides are TGTGCCAGCAGTGAGCTCGGGGGTGGGTACGAGCAGTACTTC. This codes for CASSELGGGYEQYF. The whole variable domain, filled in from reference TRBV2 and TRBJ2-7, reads EPEVTQTPSHQVTQMGQEVILRCVPISNHLYFYWYRQILGQKVEFLVSFYNNEISEKSEIFDDQFSVERPDGSNFTLKIRSTKLEDSAMYFCASSELGGGYEQYFGPGTRLTVT.

CDR3 sequence (DNA): TGTGCCAGCAGTGAAGCGAAGGGGGCAGCTTCACCCCTCCACTTT. Its protein product is CASSEAKGAASPLHF. The chain recombines TRBV6-1 with TRBJ1-6; TRBD1 agrees at 7 bases. The V and J ends lost 0 bases and 9 bases, in that order; junction bases with no gene match: 5. The CDR3 consists of 15 residues. Germline loops: CDR1 MNHNS, CDR2 SASEGT.

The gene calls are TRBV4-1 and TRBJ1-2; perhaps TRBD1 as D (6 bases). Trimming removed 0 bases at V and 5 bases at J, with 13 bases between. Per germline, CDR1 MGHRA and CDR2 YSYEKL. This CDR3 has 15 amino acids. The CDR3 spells CASSQDDRNRYGYTF. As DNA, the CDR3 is TGCGCCAGCAGCCAAGATGACAGGAACCGTTATGGCTACACCTTC.

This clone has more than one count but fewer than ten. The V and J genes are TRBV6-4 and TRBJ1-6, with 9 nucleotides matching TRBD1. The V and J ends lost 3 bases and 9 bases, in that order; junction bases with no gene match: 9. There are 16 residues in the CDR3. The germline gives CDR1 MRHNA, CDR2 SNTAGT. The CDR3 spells CASSEFPGQGSSPLHF. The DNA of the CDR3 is TGTGCCAGCAGTGAGTTTCCGGGACAGGGAAGTTCACCCCTCCACTTT.

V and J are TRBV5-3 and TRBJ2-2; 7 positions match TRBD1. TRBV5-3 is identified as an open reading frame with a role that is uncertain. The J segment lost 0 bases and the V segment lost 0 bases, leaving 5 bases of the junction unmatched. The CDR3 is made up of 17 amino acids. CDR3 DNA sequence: TGTGCCAGAAGCTTGGAACTCGGGACAGCGAACACCGGGGAGCTGTTTTTT. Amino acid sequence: CARSLELGTANTGELFF.

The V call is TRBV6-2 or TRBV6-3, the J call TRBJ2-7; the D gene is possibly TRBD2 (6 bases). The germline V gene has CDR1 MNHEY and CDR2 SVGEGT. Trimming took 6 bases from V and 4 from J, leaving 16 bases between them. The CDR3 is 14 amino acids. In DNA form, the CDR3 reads TGTGCCAGCAGCCCCCCAGGGACTCATTACGAGCAGTACTTC. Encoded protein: CASSPPGTHYEQYF.

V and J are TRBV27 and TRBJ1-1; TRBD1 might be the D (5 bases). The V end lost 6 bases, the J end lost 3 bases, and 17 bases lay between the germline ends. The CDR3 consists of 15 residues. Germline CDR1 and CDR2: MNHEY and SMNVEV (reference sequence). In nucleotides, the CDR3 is TGTGCCAGCAGACCCGGGACTATGGGGGACACTGAAGCTTTCTTT. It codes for CASRPGTMGDTEAFF.

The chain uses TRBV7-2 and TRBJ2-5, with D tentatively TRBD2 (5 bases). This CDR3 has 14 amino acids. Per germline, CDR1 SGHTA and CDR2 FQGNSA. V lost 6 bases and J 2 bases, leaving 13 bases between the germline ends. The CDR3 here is CASRPSGLQETQYF. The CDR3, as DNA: TGTGCCAGCAGACCCAGCGGACTGCAAGAGACCCAGTACTTC.

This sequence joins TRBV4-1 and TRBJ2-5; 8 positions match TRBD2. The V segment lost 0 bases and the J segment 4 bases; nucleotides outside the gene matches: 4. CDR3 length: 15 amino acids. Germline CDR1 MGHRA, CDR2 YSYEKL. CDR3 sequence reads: CASSQEVAGIETQYF. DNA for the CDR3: TGCGCCAGCAGCCAAGAAGTAGCGGGGATAGAGACCCAGTACTTC.

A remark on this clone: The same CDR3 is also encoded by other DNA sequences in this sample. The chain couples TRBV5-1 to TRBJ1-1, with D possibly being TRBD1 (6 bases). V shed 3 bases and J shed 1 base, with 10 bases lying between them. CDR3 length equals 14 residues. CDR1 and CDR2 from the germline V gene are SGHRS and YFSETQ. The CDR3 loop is CASSSQGGNTEAFF. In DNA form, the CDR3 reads TGCGCCAGCAGCTCACAGGGTGGGAACACTGAAGCTTTCTTT. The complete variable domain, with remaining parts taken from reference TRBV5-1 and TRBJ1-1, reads KAGVTQTPRYLIKTRGQQVTLSCSPISGHRSVSWYQQTPGQGLQFLFEYFSETQRNKGNFPGRFSGRQFSNSRSEMNVSTLELGDSALYLCASSSQGGNTEAFFGQGTRLTVV.

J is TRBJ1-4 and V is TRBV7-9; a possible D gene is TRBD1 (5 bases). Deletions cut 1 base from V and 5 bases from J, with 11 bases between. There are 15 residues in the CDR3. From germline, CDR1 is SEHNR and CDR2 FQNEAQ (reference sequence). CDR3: CASSLVTVSNEKLFF. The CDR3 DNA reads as TGTGCCAGCAGCTTAGTGACAGTCTCGAATGAAAAACTGTTTTTT.

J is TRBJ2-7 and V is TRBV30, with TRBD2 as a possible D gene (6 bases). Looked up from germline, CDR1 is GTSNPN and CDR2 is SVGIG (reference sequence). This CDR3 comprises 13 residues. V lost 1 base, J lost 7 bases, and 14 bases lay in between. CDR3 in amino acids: CAWSEGTGGEQYF. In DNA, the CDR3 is TGTGCCTGGAGTGAGGGGACTGGGGGAGAGCAGTACTTC.

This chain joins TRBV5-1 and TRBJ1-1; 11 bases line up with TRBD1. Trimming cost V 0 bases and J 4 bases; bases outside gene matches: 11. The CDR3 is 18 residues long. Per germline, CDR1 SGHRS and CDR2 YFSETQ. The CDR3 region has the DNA TGCGCCAGCAGCTTGGAAGGACAGGGGGCAATGGGAGGCACTGAAGCTTTCTTT. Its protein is CASSLEGQGAMGGTEAFF. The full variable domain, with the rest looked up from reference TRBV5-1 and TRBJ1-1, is KAGVTQTPRYLIKTRGQQVTLSCSPISGHRSVSWYQQTPGQGLQFLFEYFSETQRNKGNFPGRFSGRQFSNSRSEMNVSTLELGDSALYLCASSLEGQGAMGGTEAFFGQGTRLTVV.

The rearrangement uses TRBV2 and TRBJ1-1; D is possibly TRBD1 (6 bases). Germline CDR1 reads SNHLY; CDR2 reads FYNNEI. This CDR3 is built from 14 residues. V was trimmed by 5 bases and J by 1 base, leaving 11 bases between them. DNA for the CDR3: TGTGCCAGCAGTAACCTACAGGGGAACACTGAAGCTTTCTTT. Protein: CASSNLQGNTEAFF. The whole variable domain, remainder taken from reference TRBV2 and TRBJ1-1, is EPEVTQTPSHQVTQMGQEVILRCVPISNHLYFYWYRQILGQKVEFLVSFYNNEISEKSEIFDDQFSVERPDGSNFTLKIRSTKLEDSAMYFCASSNLQGNTEAFFGQGTRLTVV.